The next 14 T cell receptor beta chains were all read from a single sample in a study of early T cells in non-severe SARS-CoV-2 infection. In TCRdb, the 5' RACE reads were re-called with MiXCR into one record per CDR3 protein. The sample contains about 29,000 distinct CDR3 sequences, around 5% of which appear only once. Sequenced input: whole blood. These receptors originate from an adult who was a healthcare worker with PCR-confirmed SARS-CoV-2 infection or an uninfected control (not recorded which).

This clonotype is termed medium-sized (0.01 to 0.1%). V usage is TRBV10-3 and J usage is TRBJ1-2; no clear D. The CDR3 extends over 16 amino acids. Germline V gene lookup returns CDR1 ENHRY and CDR2 SYGVKD. V was clipped by 6 bases and J by 0 bases, with 17 bases between them. This CDR3 reads CAISDRAGTSNYGYTF. CDR3 in DNA: TGTGCCATCAGCGATAGGGCCGGAACTTCTAACTATGGCTACACCTTC.

The chain joins TRBV7-2 to TRBJ2-4, with D perhaps assigned TRBD1 or TRBD2 (6 bases each). The length of the CDR3 is 16 residues. Germline CDR1 and CDR2: SGHTA and FQGNSA. The V end lost 7 bases, the J end lost 1 base, and 17 bases lay between the germline ends. The CDR3 DNA is TGTGCCAGCACCCCAGACGGGGGCGCGGCCAAAAACATTCAGTACTTC. Translation: CASTPDGGAAKNIQYF.

This chain connects TRBV6-6 to TRBJ2-5; D is unresolved. This CDR3 is 12 amino acids long. Trimming cost V 2 bases and J 2 bases, with 3 bases left between them. Germline V lookup: CDR1 MNHNY, CDR2 SVGAGI (reference sequence). The CDR3 loop is CASSYVQETQYF. In nucleotides, the CDR3 is TGTGCCAGCAGTTACGTACAAGAGACCCAGTACTTC.

The CDR3 spells CATLGSPEGNFLHSYEQYF. The DNA of the CDR3 is TGTGCCACCCTAGGAAGTCCGGAGGGTAACTTCCTTCATTCCTACGAGCAGTACTTC. The chain carries TRBV25-1 and TRBJ2-7, with D perhaps matching TRBD2 (6 bases). The CDR3 sequence is 19 residues long. Germline V gene sequence: CDR1 MGHDK, CDR2 SYGVNS. Trimming left V 10 bases short and J 1 base short, with 32 bases between.

This clonotype was seen many times. The rearrangement joins TRBV3-1 to TRBJ1-3; D is uncertain. Trimming stripped 1 base from V and 0 bases from J, with 10 bases between. Germline CDR1 and CDR2: LGHDT and YNNKEL (reference sequence). The CDR3 sequence is 16 residues long. CDR3 bases: TGTGCCAGCAGCCAAGTCAACAGACTCTCTGGAAACACCATATATTTT. Translated, it gives CASSQVNRLSGNTIYF.

V and J are TRBV20-1 and TRBJ2-4; maybe TRBD1 (6 bases). Germline V gene lookup returns CDR1 DFQATT and CDR2 SNEGSKA (reference sequence). The V end was cut by 6 bases, the J end by 4 bases, with 10 bases between. The CDR3 covers 12 residues. DNA for the CDR3: TGCAGTGCACGGGACATGAAAAACATTCAGTACTTC. Translating gives CSARDMKNIQYF.

This clonotype was detected many times. The rearrangement uses TRBV6-2 or TRBV6-3 and TRBJ2-3; D is perhaps TRBD1 (5 bases). CDR1 MNHEY and CDR2 SVGEGT come from the germline V gene. The germline V and J ends were trimmed by 2 bases and 8 bases, with 5 bases remaining between them. CDR3 length: 11 residues. The CDR3 DNA follows: TGTGCCAGCAGTTACCAGGGTACGCAGTATTTT. Translating it yields CASSYQGTQYF.

The rearrangement joins TRBV6-6 to TRBJ2-7; no firm D call. The CDR3 length is 13 residues. V dropped 7 bases and J dropped 1 base, with 11 bases sitting between them. Germline CDR1 reads MNHNY; CDR2 reads SVGAGI (reference sequence). DNA of the CDR3: TGTGCCAGCACCAACAGACAATCCTACGAGCAGTACTTC. Translation: CASTNRQSYEQYF.

This clonotype was detected ten times or more. The CDR3 DNA follows: TGCAGTGCTTACGCTGACCTTAGCGGGAGAAGGGGCGAGCAGTACTTC. Protein product: CSAYADLSGRRGEQYF. This chain links TRBV20-1 with TRBJ2-7, with TRBD2 matching 9 bases. CDR1 DFQATT and CDR2 SNEGSKA come from the germline V gene (reference sequence). The CDR3 contains 16 residues. Trimming removed 5 bases from V and 6 bases from J; junction bases left unmatched: 17.

V is TRBV12-3 or TRBV12-4 and J is TRBJ1-5; D perhaps matches TRBD1 (5 bases). The V gene lost 6 bases and the J gene lost 12 bases, with 12 bases spanning the gap. This CDR3 is built from 11 residues. This CDR3 is CASSKGWSQHF. The CDR3 nucleotides are TGTGCCAGCAGCAAGGGGTGGAGCCAGCATTTT.

The chain combines TRBV20-1 with TRBJ2-3, with 11 nucleotides matching TRBD2. J was trimmed by 4 bases and V by 0 bases; bases with no gene match: 3. The V gene's germline CDR1 is DFQATT and CDR2 SNEGSKA (reference sequence). There are 15 residues in the CDR3. The CDR3, as DNA: TGCAGTGCTAGAGATAGCGGGAGGGCATCAGATACGCAGTATTTT. This translates into CSARDSGRASDTQYF.

This clonotype was found many times. The chain employs TRBV15 and TRBJ1-6; D unresolved. V shed 1 base and J shed 9 bases, with 13 bases lying between them. Per the germline V gene, CDR1 is LNHNV and CDR2 is YYDKDF (reference sequence). This CDR3 has 15 amino acids. CDR3 residues: CATSRVAEGSSPLHF. The CDR3 bases are TGTGCCACCAGCAGAGTGGCAGAAGGGAGTTCACCCCTCCACTTT.

This clonotype was seen a handful of times. The V and J genes are TRBV7-2 and TRBJ2-4; D perhaps matches TRBD1 (5 bases). The CDR3 is 16 residues long. Germline V gene sequence: CDR1 SGHTA, CDR2 FQGNSA. V lost 5 bases, J lost 0 bases, and 14 bases lay in between. CDR3 in DNA: TGTGCCAGCAGCCTCCCGCAGGGCACAGCCAAAAACATTCAGTACTTC. Translating gives CASSLPQGTAKNIQYF.

This clonotype was seen many times. The gene calls are TRBV12-3 or TRBV12-4 and TRBJ2-3; possibly TRBD1 or TRBD2 for D (7 bases each). This CDR3 has 14 amino acids. V lost 7 bases and J lost 3, with 14 bases in between. DNA for the CDR3: TGTGCCAGCACAGGGGGGGCCTCGACAGATACGCAGTATTTT. Its protein is CASTGGASTDTQYF.